These 20 T cell receptor beta chains came from one sample sequenced in a study of T cells in Graves' hyperthyroidism and ophthalmopathy. RNA transcripts yielded amplified TCR beta CDR3 regions. The HTBI primer set served for first-round RT-PCR of the TCR CDR3. From the multiplex PCR reads, TCRdb called clonotypes with MiXCR, one entry per CDR3 protein. The table records 650,000 to 750,000 distinct CDR3 sequences, 14% of them present only once. Sequenced material: blood. The source is a woman between 18 and 29 years old with Graves' hyperthyroidism.

This clonotype was picked up a small number of times. The J gene is TRBJ2-1, the V gene TRBV4-2; 7 nucleotides agree with TRBD2. Germline V CDR1 and CDR2: LGHNA, YNFKEQ. The CDR3 extends over 15 amino acids. V dropped 1 base and J dropped 9; count of bases not matched to a gene: 9. The CDR3 nucleotides read TGTGCCAGCAGCCAAGGGGGAGGGCGGTCGTTTGAGCAGTTCTTC. Residues: CASSQGGGRSFEQFF.

In this sample, this clonotype turned up many times. The rearrangement links TRBV11-2 to TRBJ2-7; maybe TRBD2 (6 bases). Trimming stripped 5 bases from V and 9 bases from J, with 14 bases between. Germline values: CDR1 SGHAT, CDR2 FQNNGV. The CDR3 is made up of 12 amino acids. The CDR3 sequence is CASSQGRGGQYF. The CDR3 bases are TGTGCCAGCAGCCAGGGCCGGGGAGGGCAGTACTTC.

Ten or more counts support this clonotype. The chain couples TRBV27 to TRBJ1-2; D not certain. This CDR3 has 14 residues. Trimming left V 6 bases short and J 0 bases short, with 11 bases between. CDR1 and CDR2 from the germline V gene are MNHEY and SMNVEV (reference sequence). DNA for the CDR3: TGTGCCAGCAGCTTCACCGGGACTAACTATGGCTACACCTTC. This translates into CASSFTGTNYGYTF.

The sample holds a few counts of this clonotype. The V and J genes are TRBV19 and TRBJ1-5, with 9 bases lining up with TRBD1. Losses at the gene ends were 3 bases for V and 6 bases for J; bases not matched to a gene: 3. The CDR3 is 14 amino acids. The germline CDR1 and CDR2 sequences are LNHDA and SQIVND (reference sequence). CDR3 sequence reads: CASSMDRGGQPQHF. DNA for the CDR3: TGTGCCAGTAGTATGGACAGGGGTGGTCAGCCCCAGCATTTT.

V is TRBV28 and J is TRBJ1-6, with TRBD1 matching over 8 bases. Trimming cost V 4 bases and J 8 bases; bases outside gene matches: 7. Per the germline V gene, CDR1 is MDHEN and CDR2 is SYDVKM. The CDR3 length is 15 residues. The CDR3 DNA reads TGTGCCAGCAGTTGGACCGGGACAGGTGATTCACCCCTCCACTTT. This sequence encodes CASSWTGTGDSPLHF.

The chain combines TRBV29-1 with TRBJ2-7; TRBD2 aligns across 8 bases. The germline gives CDR1 SQVTM, CDR2 ANQGSEA. V lost 2 bases and J lost 1; bases outside the gene matches: 7. The CDR3 length is 15 residues. The CDR3 sequence: CSVESAREASYEQYF. The CDR3 coding sequence is TGCAGCGTTGAATCGGCGCGGGAGGCGTCCTACGAGCAGTACTTC.

This clonotype was counted only a few times. The genes are TRBV5-1 and TRBJ1-4; TRBD1 matches 7 bases. Germline CDR1 reads SGHRS; CDR2 reads YFSETQ. The CDR3 extends over 14 amino acids. V trimming: 4 bases; J trimming: 7 bases; junction bases outside the gene matches: 7. This chain's CDR3 is CASSAGTDFEKLFF. The CDR3 DNA follows: TGCGCCAGCAGCGCCGGGACAGATTTTGAAAAACTGTTTTTT.

This clonotype was observed a few times. This chain connects TRBV4-2 to TRBJ2-1; the D gene could be TRBD1 or TRBD2 (5 bases each). CDR3 length equals 16 residues. Germline V lookup: CDR1 LGHNA, CDR2 YNFKEQ. V lost 3 bases to trimming and J lost 10 bases, with 22 bases between them. The CDR3 is CASSHLSGVRGGEQFF. CDR3 coding DNA: TGTGCCAGCAGCCACCTAAGCGGAGTAAGGGGTGGGGAGCAGTTCTTC.

This clonotype was observed at least ten times. In DNA, the CDR3 is TGCGCCAGCAGCCTAGCGGGTATCTGGGAGCTGTTTTTT. It is translated as CASSLAGIWELFF. The chain carries TRBV5-1 and TRBJ2-2, with TRBD2 matching 8 bases. Germline assignment: CDR1 SGHRS and CDR2 YFSETQ. V shed 4 bases, J shed 9 bases, and the junction held 5 bases outside the gene matches. CDR3 length: 13 amino acids.

In its sample, this clonotype was seen many times. CDR3 DNA: TGTGCCAGCAGCCAATACGAGACAGGGCGATATGGCTACACCTTC. Its protein product is CASSQYETGRYGYTF. This sequence joins TRBV3-1 and TRBJ1-2; 7 bases fit TRBD1. Germline V lookup: CDR1 LGHDT, CDR2 YNNKEL (reference sequence). The J segment lost 5 bases and the V segment lost 2 bases, leaving 8 bases of the junction unmatched. This CDR3 has 15 amino acids.

This clonotype was counted many times. J is TRBJ2-5 and V is TRBV4-3, with D possibly being TRBD1 (5 bases). V lost 0 bases and J lost 5, with 25 bases in between. CDR3 length: 19 residues. Germline V gene sequence: CDR1 LGHNA, CDR2 YSLEER. In DNA form, the CDR3 reads TGCGCCAGCAGCCAAGATAGTAGGGCAGGGTGGAGATTTTCGGAGACCCAGTACTTC. Amino acid sequence: CASSQDSRAGWRFSETQYF.

The chain combines TRBV28 with TRBJ2-1; D gene ambiguous. CDR3 length equals 14 residues. Germline V CDR1 and CDR2: MDHEN, SYDVKM. V was trimmed by 7 bases and J by 5 bases, leaving 15 bases between them. Here the CDR3 DNA reads TGTGCCAGCACCACCCCCCTAGGGAACAATGAGCAGTTCTTC. Residues: CASTTPLGNNEQFF. Full variable domain (rest looked up from reference TRBV28 and TRBJ2-1): DVKVTQSSRYLVKRTGEKVFLECVQDMDHENMFWYRQDPGLGLRLIYFSYDVKMKEKGDIPEGYSVSREKKERFSLILESASTNQTSMYLCASTTPLGNNEQFFGPGTRLTVL.

In this sample, this clonotype turned up many times. The chain is built from TRBV29-1 and TRBJ1-2; D unclear. V shed 1 base and J shed 0 bases, with 12 bases lying between them. CDR3 size: 15 residues. Germline lookup yields CDR1 SQVTM and CDR2 ANQGSEA. The CDR3 coding sequence is TGCAGCGTTGAAGTGGGTATCGGACCTAACTATGGCTACACCTTC. This translates into CSVEVGIGPNYGYTF.

This clonotype was observed a few times. The chain is built from TRBV24-1 and TRBJ2-1; D unresolved. Per germline, CDR1 KGHDR and CDR2 SFDVKD. The CDR3 loop spans 16 amino acids. Trimming stripped 4 bases from V and 0 bases from J, with 12 bases between. This CDR3 is CATSDPHQSSYNEQFF. The CDR3 DNA reads TGTGCCACCAGTGACCCACATCAGAGCTCCTACAATGAGCAGTTCTTC.

CDR3 DNA: TGCAGTGCTAGAGAGGGCCCCGGGGGGCCCATTCAGTACTTC. Translated, it gives CSAREGPGGPIQYF. The chain uses TRBV20-1 and TRBJ2-4, with D perhaps matching TRBD2 (7 bases). V lost 0 bases to trimming and J lost 9 bases, with 15 bases between them. Germline CDR1 reads DFQATT; CDR2 reads SNEGSKA (reference sequence). The CDR3 covers 14 residues.

This chain uses TRBV2 with TRBJ1-2; TRBD1 matches at 7 bases. The CDR3 consists of 15 residues. The V segment lost 4 bases and the J segment 4 bases; nucleotides outside the gene matches: 9. In germline, CDR1 is SNHLY, CDR2 FYNNEI. The CDR3 protein is CASSALEGQLYGYTF. The DNA of the CDR3 is TGTGCCAGCAGTGCGTTAGAGGGACAGCTCTATGGCTACACCTTC.

This clonotype has more than one count but fewer than ten. The rearrangement joins TRBV13 to TRBJ2-3, with 7 bases matching TRBD2. This CDR3 comprises 19 residues. CDR1 and CDR2 (germline): PRHDT, FYEKMQ (reference sequence). The J segment lost 1 base and the V segment lost 2 bases, leaving 15 bases of the junction unmatched. This CDR3 reads CASSLISMWTRERTDTQYF. DNA for the CDR3: TGTGCCAGCAGCTTAATAAGTATGTGGACGCGGGAGCGCACAGATACGCAGTATTTT. Complete variable domain (other parts from reference TRBV13 and TRBJ2-3): AAGVIQSPRHLIKEKRETATLKCYPIPRHDTVYWYQQGPGQDPQFLISFYEKMQSDKGSIPDRFSAQQFSDYHSELNMSSLELGDSALYFCASSLISMWTRERTDTQYFGPGTRLTVL.

The chain recombines TRBV28 with TRBJ2-7, with 10 nucleotides matching TRBD1. CDR1 and CDR2 (germline): MDHEN, SYDVKM. Trimming at V came to 8 bases and at J to 3 bases, leaving 7 bases not matched to a gene. The CDR3 runs 14 residues. The CDR3 nucleotides are TGTGCCAGCGGGGGACAGGGGAAAGTCTACGAGCAGTACTTC. It translates to CASGGQGKVYEQYF.

The CDR3 bases are TGTGCCACCAGTGATCCCGGGACCGGAGAATATGGCTACACCTTC. This encodes CATSDPGTGEYGYTF. The V and J genes are TRBV24-1 and TRBJ1-2; D perhaps matches TRBD1 (5 bases). Per the germline V gene, CDR1 is KGHDR and CDR2 is SFDVKD. The CDR3 totals 15 residues. The V gene lost 3 bases and the J gene lost 5 bases, with 15 bases spanning the gap.

In its sample, this clonotype was seen a few times. The chain joins TRBV3-1 to TRBJ2-7, with 11 bases lining up with TRBD1. This CDR3 has 12 amino acids. CDR1 LGHDT and CDR2 YNNKEL come from the germline V gene (reference sequence). Trimming at V came to 9 bases and at J to 3 bases, leaving 1 base not matched to a gene. The CDR3 spells CASGTGGYEQYF. The CDR3 DNA reads TGTGCCAGTGGGACAGGGGGCTACGAGCAGTACTTC.